This T cell receptor (beta chain) was sequenced in a study of CD8+CD57+ T cells in acquired aplastic anemia listed by TCRdb under 2018. Describing the broader study: On average, sorted CD4+ and CD8+ cells yielded around 3.4 ug of extracted DNA, with a range of roughly 0.18 to 27.4 ug. An average of approximately 10 million reads for CD4+ cells and 11 million to 13 million reads for CD8+ cells was obtained from healthy donor samples. Results and caveats for the whole study, not just this receptor: CD8+ Simpson's diversity did not differ significantly between patients and healthy controls (P=0.060). Approximately 31 CD8+ CDR3 sequences were found in both patients and controls but appeared to be highly expressed in patients and within the immunodominant clones of the patients.

In this study, sorted CD4+ and CD8+ T cells from the blood of healthy subjects and of severe aplastic anemia patients had their TCR repertoires deep-sequenced. Ficoll-Paque density gradient centrifugation was used to isolate peripheral blood mononuclear cells. Before DNA extraction, CD4+ and CD8+ T cells were sorted by FACS or by magnetic beads. CDR1 and CDR2 (SGHRS, YFSETQ) derive from the germline V gene. The CDR3 measures 9 amino acids from cysteine to phenylalanine. Left in the record is the CDR3 DNA by itself, 27 bases read in frame from the first base. The trim is 6 bases for V and 13 bases for J, with a gap of 11 bases between the germline ends. This clonotype has just one count. The antigen it binds to is not known. No base quality values were provided; no much bigger clone lies one nucleotide off. A single read makes a weak case. Genomic DNA served as template for TCR beta VDJ combination and CDR3 sequence profiling. An Illumina HiSeq 2000 was the platform used for TCR repertoire sequencing. Processing in the source paper ran as follows. TRBV/TRBJ rearrangement plots, CDR3 size and DJ length profiles, and Simpson's diversity index were used to assess repertoires. The immunodominant clone was defined as the most abundant DNA sequence in deep sequencing data. CDR3 amino acid sequences were checked for sharing between subjects and were compared against published repertoires and the VDJdb database. Using fastp at Q25 and MiXCR, TCRdb reprocessed the public reads and kept productive beta chains. Merged by CDR3 protein, the rows form single entries marked with the most common genes and DNA. The V and J calls, along with clone size, are taken from TCRdb and not from the paper's own processing. The sample yields 150,000 to 200,000 distinct CDR3 sequences; about 60% were counted once. The top ten clones comprise under 50% of the sample.

The chain uses TRBV5-1 and TRBJ2-7; the D gene is tentatively TRBD1 or TRBD2, each matching 5 bases. The sample comprised sorted CD4+, CD8+, or CD8+CD57+ T cells (not recorded which) from PBMCs. This sequence was found in a human donor in good health. The CDR3 loop reads CASNPGPYF. The sequenced DNA is TGCGCCAGCAACCCGGGGCCATACTTC.